A selection of T cell receptor beta chains follows, all from one sample in a study of cytomegalovirus exposure and HLA in healthy donors. Method: immunoSEQ multiplex PCR; TCRdb's copy keeps in-frame clones and lacks some. The repertoire holds about 130,000 clones, over 70% seen once, with more than 3% in the top ten. The sample was PBMCs. The receptor set was obtained from a man between 18 and 35 years old in good health and CMV-seropositive. CDR3s include the opening cysteine and the closing phenylalanine or tryptophan. The order of the fields is V gene, J gene, D gene, clone size, CDR3 protein, CDR3 DNA. D genes are given only for firm matches. Size tells how often a clone was seen (once, few, many) or the class of an expanded clone, and some rows leave it out.

v_gene: TRBV27
j_gene: TRBJ1-6
d_gene: .
abundance: .
CDR3aa: CASSPGLMNSPLHF
CDR3nt: TGTGCCAGCAGTCCGGGACTTATGAATTCACCCCTCCACTTT

v_gene: TRBV15
j_gene: TRBJ2-3
d_gene: .
abundance: .
CDR3aa: CATSRVADTQYF
CDR3nt: TGTGCCACCAGCAGAGTAGCAGATACGCAGTATTTT

v_gene: TRBV6-6
j_gene: TRBJ1-6
d_gene: .
abundance: .
CDR3aa: CASSYSGQGINSPLHF
CDR3nt: TGTGCCAGCAGTTACTCAGGTCAGGGGATAAATTCACCCCTCCACTTT

v_gene: TRBV5-1
j_gene: TRBJ1-4
d_gene: .
abundance: once
CDR3aa: CASSLQGGGDEKLFF
CDR3nt: TGCGCCAGCAGCTTGCAGGGTGGAGGGGATGAAAAACTGTTTTTT

v_gene: TRBV5-4
j_gene: TRBJ2-3
d_gene: .
abundance: .
CDR3aa: CASSEEPRTDTQYF
CDR3nt: TGTGCCAGCAGCGAGGAGCCCCGCACGGATACGCAGTATTTT

v_gene: TRBV7-9
j_gene: TRBJ2-3
d_gene: .
abundance: .
CDR3aa: CASSLLGADTQYF
CDR3nt: TGTGCCAGCAGCTTATTAGGGGCTGATACGCAGTATTTT

v_gene: TRBV29-1
j_gene: TRBJ2-1
d_gene: .
abundance: .
CDR3aa: CSVEETVDEQFF
CDR3nt: TGCAGCGTTGAAGAGACTGTCGATGAGCAGTTCTTC

v_gene: TRBV9
j_gene: TRBJ2-3
d_gene: TRBD1
abundance: once
CDR3aa: CASSGDRRTDTQYF
CDR3nt: TGTGCCAGCAGCGGGGACAGGCGCACAGATACGCAGTATTTT

v_gene: TRBV15
j_gene: TRBJ1-6
d_gene: .
abundance: .
CDR3aa: CATSRASSNSPLHF
CDR3nt: TGTGCCACCAGCAGAGCGAGCTCTAATTCACCCCTCCACTTT

v_gene: TRBV4-1
j_gene: TRBJ1-1
d_gene: .
abundance: .
CDR3aa: CASSQEPMGQGNTEAFF
CDR3nt: TGCGCCAGCAGCCAAGAGCCCATGGGACAAGGGAACACTGAAGCTTTCTTT